This T cell receptor beta chain was obtained from a study of blood T cells in healthy people across ages. The second PCR ran roughly 7 to 12 cycles with a sample-barcoded 5' primer and J-beta primers. Using its own MiXCR run on the 5' RACE reads, TCRdb lists one record per CDR3 protein. Of 550,000 to 750,000 distinct CDR3 sequences in the sample, approximately 21% were seen once. The CDR3 spans 15 residues. CDR1 LNHDA and CDR2 SQIVND come from the germline V gene (reference sequence). Points from the study as a whole: In these data, TCR beta diversity tracked strongly with naive T cell percentage. Age advanced and TCR beta diversity per million T cells fell, roughly linearly. PBMCs left unsorted prevented a conclusive naive versus antigen-experienced comparison.

This clonotype was seen more than once but under ten times. Its antigen is currently unknown. Isolated per sample were at least 6 million PBMCs. The TCR comes from a man between 65 and 85 years old in good health. The material sequenced was blood. J is TRBJ2-5 and V is TRBV19, with a tentative D call TRBD2 (6 bases). The J call may be wrong; the DNA end is better matched by TRBJ2-1. CDR3 sequence: CASSIVGGRNNEQFF. For the CDR3, the DNA is TGTGCCAGTAGTATTGTGGGAGGCCGGAACAATGAGCAGTTCTTC.